This TCR beta chain was identified in a study of OX40 agonist ivuxolimab in advanced cancers. On the study more broadly: Ivuxolimab, an agonistic anti-OX40 (CD134) antibody, was given to patients.

Profiled with immunoSEQ multiplex PCR; TCRdb holds only in-frame clones, not every one. The table shows tens of thousands of clones, with roughly 89% occurring only once. A note on this clone: As yet, its antigen is unknown.

Findings and caveats of the study: Also showing low normalized T-cell clonal expansion were some of the nonresponders. At 0.1 to 3.0 mg/kg, CD4+ and CD8+ blood T cells expanded clonally by week 6. The study found that CD8+ T cells averaged more expanded clones than CD4+.

Source: CD4+ or CD8+ T cells sorted from blood, taken in a trial of the OX40 agonist ivuxolimab. The clonotype was recovered from an adult with an advanced solid tumor such as melanoma, head and neck, liver or kidney cancer.

The CDR3 bases are TGTGCCAGCAGCTTATACGGCGGTGGGCTTACTAGCACAGATACGCAGTATTTT. It codes for CASSLYGGGLTSTDTQYF. The J gene is TRBJ2-3, the V gene TRBV7-6; D is ambiguous. Germline loops: CDR1 SGHVS, CDR2 FNYEAQ. This CDR3 has 18 amino acids. Trimming left V 2 bases short and J 0 bases short, with 18 bases between.